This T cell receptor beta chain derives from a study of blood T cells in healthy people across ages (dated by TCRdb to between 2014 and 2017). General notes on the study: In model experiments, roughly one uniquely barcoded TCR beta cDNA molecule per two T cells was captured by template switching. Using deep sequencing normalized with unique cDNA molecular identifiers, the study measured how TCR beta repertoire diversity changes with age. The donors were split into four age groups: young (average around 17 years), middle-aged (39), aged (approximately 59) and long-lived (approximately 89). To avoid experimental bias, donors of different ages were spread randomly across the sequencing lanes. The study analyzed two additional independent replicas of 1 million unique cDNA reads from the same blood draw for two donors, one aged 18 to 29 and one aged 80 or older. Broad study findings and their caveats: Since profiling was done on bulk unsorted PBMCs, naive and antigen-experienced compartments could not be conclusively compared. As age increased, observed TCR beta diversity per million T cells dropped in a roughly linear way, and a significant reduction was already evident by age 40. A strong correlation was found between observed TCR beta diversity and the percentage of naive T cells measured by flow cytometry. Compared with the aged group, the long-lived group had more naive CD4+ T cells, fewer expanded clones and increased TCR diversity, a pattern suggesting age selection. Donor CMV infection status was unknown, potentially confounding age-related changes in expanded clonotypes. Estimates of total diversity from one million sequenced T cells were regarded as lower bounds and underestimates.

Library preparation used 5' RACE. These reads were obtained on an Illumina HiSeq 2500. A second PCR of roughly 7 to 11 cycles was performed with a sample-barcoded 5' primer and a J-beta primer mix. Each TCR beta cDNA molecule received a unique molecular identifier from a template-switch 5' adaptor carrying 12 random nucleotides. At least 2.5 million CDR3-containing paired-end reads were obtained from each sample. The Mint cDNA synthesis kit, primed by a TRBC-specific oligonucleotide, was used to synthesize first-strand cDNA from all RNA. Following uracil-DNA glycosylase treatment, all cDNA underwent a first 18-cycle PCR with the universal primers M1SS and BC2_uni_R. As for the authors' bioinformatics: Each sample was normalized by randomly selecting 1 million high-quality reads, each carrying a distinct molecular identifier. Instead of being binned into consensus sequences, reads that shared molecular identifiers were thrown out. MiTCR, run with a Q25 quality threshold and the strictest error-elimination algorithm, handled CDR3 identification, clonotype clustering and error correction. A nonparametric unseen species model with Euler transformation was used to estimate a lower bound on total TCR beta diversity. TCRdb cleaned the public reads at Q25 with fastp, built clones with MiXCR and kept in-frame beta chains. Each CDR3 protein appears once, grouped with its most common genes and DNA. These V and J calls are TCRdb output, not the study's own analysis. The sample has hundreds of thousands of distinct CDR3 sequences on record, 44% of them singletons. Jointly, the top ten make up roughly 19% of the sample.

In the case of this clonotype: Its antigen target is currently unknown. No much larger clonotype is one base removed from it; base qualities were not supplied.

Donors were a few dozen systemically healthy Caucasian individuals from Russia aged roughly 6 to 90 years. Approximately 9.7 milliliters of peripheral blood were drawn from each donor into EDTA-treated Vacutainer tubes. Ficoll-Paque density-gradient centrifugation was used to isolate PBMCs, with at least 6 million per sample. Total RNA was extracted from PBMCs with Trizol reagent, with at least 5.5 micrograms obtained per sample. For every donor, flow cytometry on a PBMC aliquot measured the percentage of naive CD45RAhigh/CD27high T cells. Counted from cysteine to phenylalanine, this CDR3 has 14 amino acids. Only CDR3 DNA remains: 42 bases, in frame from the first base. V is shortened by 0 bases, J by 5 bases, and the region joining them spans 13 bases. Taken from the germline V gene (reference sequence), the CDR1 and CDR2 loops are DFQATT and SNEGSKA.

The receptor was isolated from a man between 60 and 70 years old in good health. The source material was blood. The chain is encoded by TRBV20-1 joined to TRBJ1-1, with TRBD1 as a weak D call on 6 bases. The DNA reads TGCAGTGCTAGAGATCCGGGGGCGGGTACTGAAGCTTTCTTT. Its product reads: CSARDPGAGTEAFF.